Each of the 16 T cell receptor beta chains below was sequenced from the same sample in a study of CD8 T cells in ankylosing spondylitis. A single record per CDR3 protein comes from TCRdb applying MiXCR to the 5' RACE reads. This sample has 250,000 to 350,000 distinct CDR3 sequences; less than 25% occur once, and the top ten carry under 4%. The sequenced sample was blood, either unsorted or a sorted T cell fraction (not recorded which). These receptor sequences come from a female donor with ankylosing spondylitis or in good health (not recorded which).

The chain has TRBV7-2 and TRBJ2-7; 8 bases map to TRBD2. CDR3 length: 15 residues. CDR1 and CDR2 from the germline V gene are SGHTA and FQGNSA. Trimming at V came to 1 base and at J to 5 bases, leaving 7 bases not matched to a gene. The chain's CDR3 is CASSLDVAGTDEQYF. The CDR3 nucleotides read TGTGCCAGCAGCTTAGACGTAGCGGGGACGGACGAGCAGTACTTC.

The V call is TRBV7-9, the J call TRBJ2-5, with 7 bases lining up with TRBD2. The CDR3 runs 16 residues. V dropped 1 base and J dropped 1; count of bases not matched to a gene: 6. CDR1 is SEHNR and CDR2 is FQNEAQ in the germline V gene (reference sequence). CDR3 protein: CASSLVGLAAQETQYF. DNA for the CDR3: TGTGCCAGCAGCTTAGTTGGTCTAGCGGCCCAAGAGACCCAGTACTTC.

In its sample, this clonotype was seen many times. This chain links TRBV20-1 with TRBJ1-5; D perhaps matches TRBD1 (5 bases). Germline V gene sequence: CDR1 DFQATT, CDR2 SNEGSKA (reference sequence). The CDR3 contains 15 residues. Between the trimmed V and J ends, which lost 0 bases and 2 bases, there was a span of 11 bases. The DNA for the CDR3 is TGCAGTGCTAGAGAGGGGGGACTGCGCAATCAGCCCCAGCATTTT. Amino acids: CSAREGGLRNQPQHF.

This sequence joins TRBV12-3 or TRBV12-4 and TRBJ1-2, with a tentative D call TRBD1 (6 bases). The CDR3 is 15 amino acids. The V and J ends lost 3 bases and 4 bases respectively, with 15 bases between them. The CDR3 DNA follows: TGTGCCAGCAGTTTCCCCGACGGGGGCGGCTATGGCTACACCTTC. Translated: CASSFPDGGGYGYTF.

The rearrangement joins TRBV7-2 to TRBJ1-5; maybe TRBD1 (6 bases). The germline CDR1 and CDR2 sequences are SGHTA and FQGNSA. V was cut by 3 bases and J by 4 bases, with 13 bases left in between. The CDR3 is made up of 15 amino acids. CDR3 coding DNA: TGTGCCAGCAGCTTTACAGGGACCGAAAATCAGCCCCAGCATTTT. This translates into CASSFTGTENQPQHF.

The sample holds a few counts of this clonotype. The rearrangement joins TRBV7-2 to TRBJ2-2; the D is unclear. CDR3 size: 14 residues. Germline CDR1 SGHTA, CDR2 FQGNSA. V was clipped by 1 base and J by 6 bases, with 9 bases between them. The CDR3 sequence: CASSLDPSSGELFF. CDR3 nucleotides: TGTGCCAGCAGCTTAGACCCCTCATCCGGGGAGCTGTTTTTT. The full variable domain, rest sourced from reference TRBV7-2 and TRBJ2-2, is GAGVSQSPSNKVTEKGKDVELRCDPISGHTALYWYRQSLGQGLEFLIYFQGNSAPDKSGLPSDRFSAERTGGSVSTLTIQRTQQEDSAVYLCASSLDPSSGELFFGEGSRLTVL.

CDR3: CASSYTSTGTTRYEQFF. The DNA of the CDR3 is TGTGCCAGCAGTTACACCTCTACCGGGACTACTAGATATGAGCAGTTCTTC. This chain links TRBV6-2 or TRBV6-3 with TRBJ2-1; 7 bases are a match to TRBD2. This CDR3 is built from 17 residues. V lost 2 bases to trimming and J lost 8 bases; unmatched junction nucleotides: 15. Per germline, CDR1 MNHEY and CDR2 SVGEGT.

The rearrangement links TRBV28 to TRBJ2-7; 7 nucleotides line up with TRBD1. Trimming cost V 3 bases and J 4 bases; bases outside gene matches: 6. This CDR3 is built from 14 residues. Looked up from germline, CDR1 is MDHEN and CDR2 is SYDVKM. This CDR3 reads CASSLGPRGYEQYF. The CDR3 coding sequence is TGTGCCAGCAGTTTGGGCCCCAGGGGGTACGAGCAGTACTTC.

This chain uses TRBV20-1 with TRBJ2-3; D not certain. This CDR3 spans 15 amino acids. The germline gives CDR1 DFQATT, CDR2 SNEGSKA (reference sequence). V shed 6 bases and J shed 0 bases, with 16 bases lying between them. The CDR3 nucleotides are TGCAGTGCCCATCCCGGGTCCTCGAGCACAGATACGCAGTATTTT. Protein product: CSAHPGSSSTDTQYF.

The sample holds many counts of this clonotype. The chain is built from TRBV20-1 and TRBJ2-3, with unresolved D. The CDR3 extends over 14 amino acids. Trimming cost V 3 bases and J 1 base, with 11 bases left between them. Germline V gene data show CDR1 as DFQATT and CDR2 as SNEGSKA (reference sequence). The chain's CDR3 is CSASEWSGTDTQYF. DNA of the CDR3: TGCAGTGCTAGCGAGTGGTCAGGCACAGATACGCAGTATTTT.

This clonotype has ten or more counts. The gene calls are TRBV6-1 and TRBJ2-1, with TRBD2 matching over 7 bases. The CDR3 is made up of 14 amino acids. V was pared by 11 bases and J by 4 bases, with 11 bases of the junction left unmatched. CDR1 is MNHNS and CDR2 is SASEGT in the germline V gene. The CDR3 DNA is TGTGCCGCAGCAAGTGCGGGAGAATACAATGAGCAGTTCTTC. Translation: CAAASAGEYNEQFF.

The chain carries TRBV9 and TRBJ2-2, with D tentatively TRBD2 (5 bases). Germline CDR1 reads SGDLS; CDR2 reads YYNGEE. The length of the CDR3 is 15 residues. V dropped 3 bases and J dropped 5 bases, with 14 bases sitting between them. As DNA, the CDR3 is TGTGCCAGCAGCGAAGAGCCAACGGGGACCGGGGAGCTGTTTTTT. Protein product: CASSEEPTGTGELFF. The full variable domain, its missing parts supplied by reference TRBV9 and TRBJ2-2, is DSGVTQTPKHLITATGQRVTLRCSPRSGDLSVYWYQQSLDQGLQFLIQYYNGEERAKGNILERFSAQQFPDLHSELNLSSLELGDSALYFCASSEEPTGTGELFFGEGSRLTVL.

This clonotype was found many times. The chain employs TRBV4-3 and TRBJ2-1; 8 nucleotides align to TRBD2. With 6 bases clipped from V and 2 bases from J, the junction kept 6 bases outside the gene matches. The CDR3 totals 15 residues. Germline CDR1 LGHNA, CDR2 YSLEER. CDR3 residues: CASSQREGPYNEQFF. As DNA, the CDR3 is TGCGCCAGCAGTCAACGGGAGGGCCCCTACAATGAGCAGTTCTTC.

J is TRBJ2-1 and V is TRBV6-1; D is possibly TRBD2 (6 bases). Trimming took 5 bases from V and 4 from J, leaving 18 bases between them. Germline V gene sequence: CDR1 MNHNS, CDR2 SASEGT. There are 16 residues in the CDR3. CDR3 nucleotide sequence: TGTGCCAGCAGTCATCGGGACCGGGGGAGGTACAATGAGCAGTTCTTC. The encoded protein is CASSHRDRGRYNEQFF.

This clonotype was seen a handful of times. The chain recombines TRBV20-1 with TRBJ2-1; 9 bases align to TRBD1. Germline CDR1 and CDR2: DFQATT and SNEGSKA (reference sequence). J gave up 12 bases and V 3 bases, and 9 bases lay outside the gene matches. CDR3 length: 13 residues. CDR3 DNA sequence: TGCAGTGCTAGGGGACAGGGCCCTTCCGGGCAGTTCTTC. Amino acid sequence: CSARGQGPSGQFF.

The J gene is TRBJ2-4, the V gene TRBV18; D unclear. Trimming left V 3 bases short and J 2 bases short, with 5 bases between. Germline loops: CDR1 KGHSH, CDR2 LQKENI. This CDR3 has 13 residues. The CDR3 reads CASSPGSKNIQYF. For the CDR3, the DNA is TGTGCCAGCTCACCGGGCTCCAAAAACATTCAGTACTTC.